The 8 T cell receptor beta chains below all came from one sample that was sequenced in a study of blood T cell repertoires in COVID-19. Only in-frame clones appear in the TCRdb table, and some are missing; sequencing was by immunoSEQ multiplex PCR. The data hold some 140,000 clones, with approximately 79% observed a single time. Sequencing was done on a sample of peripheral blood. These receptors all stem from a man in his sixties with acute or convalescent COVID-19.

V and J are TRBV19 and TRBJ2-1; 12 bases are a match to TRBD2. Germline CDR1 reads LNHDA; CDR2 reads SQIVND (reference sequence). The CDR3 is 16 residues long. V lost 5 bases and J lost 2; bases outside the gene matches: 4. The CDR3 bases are TGTGCCAGTAGTGGACTAGCGGGACTCACCTACAATGAGCAGTTCTTC. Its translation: CASSGLAGLTYNEQFF.

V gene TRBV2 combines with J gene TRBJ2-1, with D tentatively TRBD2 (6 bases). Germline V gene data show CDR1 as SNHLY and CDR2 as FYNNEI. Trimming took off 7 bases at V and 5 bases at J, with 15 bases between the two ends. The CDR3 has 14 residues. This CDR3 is CASTVVADNNEQFF. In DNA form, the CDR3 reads TGTGCCAGCACCGTAGTAGCGGATAACAATGAGCAGTTCTTC.

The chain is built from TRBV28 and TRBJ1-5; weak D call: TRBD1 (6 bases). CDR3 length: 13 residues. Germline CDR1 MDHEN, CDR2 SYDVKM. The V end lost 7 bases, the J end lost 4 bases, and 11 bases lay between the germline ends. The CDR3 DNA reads TGTGCCAGCACCGGACAGCGAAATCAGCCCCAGCATTTT. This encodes CASTGQRNQPQHF.

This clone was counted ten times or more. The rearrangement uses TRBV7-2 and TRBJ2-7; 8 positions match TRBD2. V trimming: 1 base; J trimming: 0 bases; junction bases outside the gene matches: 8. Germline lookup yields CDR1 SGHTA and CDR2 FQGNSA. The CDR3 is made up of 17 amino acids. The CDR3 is CASSLGPTGTSSYEQYF. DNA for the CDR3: TGTGCCAGCAGCTTAGGGCCTACAGGGACTAGCTCCTACGAGCAGTACTTC.

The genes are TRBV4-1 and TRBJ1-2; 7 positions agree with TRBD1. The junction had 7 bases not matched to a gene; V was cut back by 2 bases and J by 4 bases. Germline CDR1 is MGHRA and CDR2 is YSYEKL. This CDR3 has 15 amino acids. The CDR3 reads CASSQSQGRSYGYTF. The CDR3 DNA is TGCGCCAGCAGCCAATCACAGGGGCGCTCCTATGGCTACACCTTC.

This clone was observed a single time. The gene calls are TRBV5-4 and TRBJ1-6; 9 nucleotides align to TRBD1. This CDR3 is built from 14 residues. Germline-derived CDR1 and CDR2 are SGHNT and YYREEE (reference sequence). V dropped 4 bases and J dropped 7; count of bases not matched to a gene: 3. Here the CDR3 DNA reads TGTGCCAGCAGCCTTGACAGGGGGAATTCACCCCTCCACTTT. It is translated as CASSLDRGNSPLHF. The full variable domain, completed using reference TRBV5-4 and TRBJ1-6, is ETGVTQSPTHLIKTRGQQVTLRCSSQSGHNTVSWYQQALGQGPQFIFQYYREEENGRGNFPPRFSGLQFPNYSSELNVNALELDDSALYLCASSLDRGNSPLHFGNGTRLTVT.

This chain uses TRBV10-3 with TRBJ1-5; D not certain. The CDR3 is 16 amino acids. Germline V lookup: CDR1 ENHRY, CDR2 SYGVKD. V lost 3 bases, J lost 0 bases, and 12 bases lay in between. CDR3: CAISETMRDSNQPQHF. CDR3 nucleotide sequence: TGTGCCATCAGTGAAACCATGAGGGATAGCAATCAGCCCCAGCATTTT.

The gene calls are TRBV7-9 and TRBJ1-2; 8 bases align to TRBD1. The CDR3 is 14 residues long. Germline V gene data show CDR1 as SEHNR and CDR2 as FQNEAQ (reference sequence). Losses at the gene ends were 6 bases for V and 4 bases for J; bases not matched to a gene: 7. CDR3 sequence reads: CASSSDRVGYGYTF. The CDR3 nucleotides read TGTGCCAGCAGTTCGGACAGGGTCGGCTATGGCTACACCTTC.